Listed below are T cell receptor beta chains from one sample, sequenced in a study of blood T cell repertoires in COVID-19. Generated by immunoSEQ multiplex PCR, the TCRdb table keeps only in-frame clones and is missing some. The table records 4,000 to 6,000 clones, 88% of them present only once. The sample consisted of peripheral blood. These receptors all stem from a man aged 65 to 79 with COVID-19, enrolled during active disease. The CDR3 runs from the conserved cysteine through the conserved F or W. A D gene is named only where the DNA matches it firmly. A row's size may be missing; if present it is once, few, many or a size class.

>TRBJ1-2|.|TRBV19|.
CASSIGSAGTNYGYTF
TGTGCCAGTAGTATCGGGTCGGCAGGGACTAACTATGGCTACACCTTC
>TRBJ2-7|TRBD2|TRBV9|.
CASSPGGTVPYEQYF
TGTGCCAGCAGCCCGGGGGGGACTGTACCCTACGAGCAGTACTTC
>TRBJ1-6|.|TRBV16|large
CASSQSPAGAGISPLHF
TGTGCCAGCAGCCAATCCCCTGCCGGTGCCGGTATTTCACCCCTCCACTTT
>TRBJ2-7|.|TRBV7-9|.
CASQGPYEQYF
TGTGCCAGCCAGGGTCCCTACGAGCAGTACTTC
>TRBJ1-2|.|TRBV12-5|.
CASAGELNYGYTF
TGTGCTAGTGCCGGAGAACTTAACTATGGCTACACCTTC
>TRBJ2-1|TRBD2|TRBV6-4|.
CASSDGIAGYNEQFF
TGTGCCAGCAGTGACGGGATAGCGGGATACAATGAGCAGTTCTTC
>TRBJ1-2|.|TRBV5-6|.
CASSLAGSYGYTF
TGTGCCAGCAGCTTGGCAGGTTCCTATGGCTACACCTTC
>TRBJ2-4|TRBD2|TRBV4-1|.
CASSQVPMGGGNF
TGCGCCAGCAGCCAAGTCCCCATGGGCGGGGGGAACTTC
>TRBJ1-6|.|TRBV7-8|.
CASSPPGPLHF
TGTGCCAGCAGCCCCCCGGGACCCCTCCACTTT
>TRBJ2-2|TRBD1|TRBV24-1|.
CATSASGQGYRELFF
TGTGCCACCAGTGCCTCGGGACAGGGGTACCGGGAGCTGTTTTTT
>TRBJ2-1|TRBD2|TRBV6-1|.
CASSEATGTSEFF
TGTGCCAGCAGTGAGGCAACCGGGACTAGCGAGTTCTTC
>TRBJ2-7|.|TRBV10-2|.
CASTYGSSYEQYF
TGCGCCAGCACCTACGGGAGCTCCTACGAGCAGTACTTC
>TRBJ2-7|.|TRBV7-6|.
CASSSQGIDEQYF
TGTGCCAGCAGCTCCCAGGGGATCGACGAGCAGTACTTC
>TRBJ2-7|TRBD1|TRBV25-1|.
CASSALRQGASYEQYF
TGTGCCAGCAGTGCCTTACGACAGGGGGCGTCCTACGAGCAGTACTTC
>TRBJ2-5|.|TRBV3-1/TRBV3-2|.
CASSQGARGQETQYF
TGTGCCAGCAGCCAAGGTGCCAGGGGTCAAGAGACCCAGTACTTC
>TRBJ2-7|TRBD1|TRBV19|.
CASSRDRGYEQYF
TGTGCCAGTAGCCGGGACAGGGGTTACGAGCAGTACTTC
>TRBJ2-2|TRBD1|TRBV7-6|.
CASSTRTGANTGELFF
TGTGCCAGCAGCACCCGGACAGGGGCGAACACCGGGGAGCTGTTTTTT
>TRBJ1-2|.|TRBV27|.
CASSALSVQNLYGYTF
TGTGCCAGCAGCGCGCTATCGGTCCAAAACCTCTATGGCTACACCTTC
>TRBJ1-3|.|TRBV6-6|once
CASSSPSGGTGNTIYF
TGTGCCAGCAGTTCCCCTTCGGGGGGGACTGGAAACACCATATATTTT
>TRBJ1-3|TRBD1|TRBV7-6|.
CASSLSTGGPGNTIYF
TGTGCCAGCAGCTTATCTACAGGGGGCCCTGGAAACACCATATATTTT
>TRBJ2-1|TRBD1|TRBV11-2|once
CASSLVARGNEQFF
TGTGCCAGCAGCTTAGTGGCCAGGGGGAATGAGCAGTTCTTC
>TRBJ2-1|TRBD2|TRBV4-1|.
CASSQDVLAGRPYNEQFF
TGCGCCAGCAGCCAAGATGTCCTAGCGGGAAGGCCCTACAATGAGCAGTTCTTC
>TRBJ1-5|.|TRBV19|.
CASSDYSWGNQPQHF
TGTGCCAGTAGTGACTATTCATGGGGCAATCAGCCCCAGCATTTT
>TRBJ2-6|.|TRBV4-1|.
CASSQEPQVSSGANVLTF
TGCGCCAGCAGCCAAGAACCACAGGTTTCCTCTGGGGCCAACGTCCTGACTTTC
>TRBJ2-7|.|TRBV25-1|.
CASSAVGVGEQYF
TGTGCCAGCAGTGCTGTAGGAGTCGGCGAGCAGTACTTC
>TRBJ1-5|.|TRBV27|.
CASSLTGWNNQPQHF
TGTGCCAGCAGTTTAACCGGGTGGAACAATCAGCCCCAGCATTTT
>TRBJ1-1|.|TRBV5-5|.
CASSLTRNTEAFF
TGTGCCAGCAGCTTGACAAGGAACACTGAAGCTTTCTTT
>TRBJ2-1|.|TRBV9|.
CASSVSGETYNEQFF
TGTGCCAGCAGCGTATCCGGGGAAACCTACAATGAGCAGTTCTTC
>TRBJ2-2|TRBD1|TRBV5-5|.
CASSPPGTGVNTGELFF
TGTGCCAGCAGCCCACCGGGTACAGGGGTTAACACCGGGGAGCTGTTTTTT
>TRBJ1-2|TRBD1|TRBV3-1/TRBV3-2|medium-sized
CASSQDFGTEGYTF
TGTGCCAGCAGCCAAGATTTCGGGACAGAAGGCTACACCTTC
>TRBJ2-1|TRBD2|TRBV4-2|.
CASSQDRGGLAGYNEQFF
TGTGCCAGCAGCCAAGATCGAGGGGGACTAGCGGGTTACAATGAGCAGTTCTTC
>TRBJ2-7|.|TRBV18|.
CASSPGSGLLYEQYF
TGTGCCAGCTCACCCGGATCAGGTCTCCTCTACGAGCAGTACTTC
>TRBJ1-4|.|TRBV7-9|.
CASSLLSAGREKLFF
TGTGCCAGCAGCTTACTATCGGCAGGGCGGGAAAAACTGTTTTTT